One and the same sample provided the 5 T cell receptor beta chains below, sequenced in a study of post-analysis software for immune sequencing data. Points from the study as a whole: Among roughly 5 TRBV segments more frequent in patients than controls were TRBV5-6, TRBV5-1 and TRBV20-1.

Unique molecular identifiers were present in the TCR beta cDNA libraries. TCRdb reanalysed the PCR reads using MiXCR and keeps one entry per CDR3 protein. The sample holds 750,000 to 950,000 distinct CDR3 sequences, 40% to 55% seen once. No antigen has been assigned to these receptors. Sample: blood. These TCRs come from a girl aged 10 to 17 with multiple sclerosis.

The chain carries TRBV4-2 and TRBJ2-3; D is uncertain. Trimming cost V 3 bases and J 6 bases, with 22 bases left between them. Germline assignment: CDR1 LGHNA and CDR2 YNFKEQ. CDR3 length: 17 residues. The CDR3 coding sequence is TGTGCCAGCAGCCAGTCCCGGGCACCATCCCGAGTTGATACGCAGTATTTT. Protein sequence: CASSQSRAPSRVDTQYF.

This clonotype appeared many times. V gene TRBV12-3 or TRBV12-4 combines with J gene TRBJ1-2; TRBD1 matches at 8 bases. The CDR3 length is 13 residues. J was trimmed by 4 bases and V by 5 bases; bases with no gene match: 3. In nucleotides, the CDR3 is TGTGCCAGCAGTCCAACAGGGGGCTATGGCTACACCTTC. This sequence encodes CASSPTGGYGYTF.

The V and J genes are TRBV15 and TRBJ2-1; D not certain. The CDR3 runs to 14 residues. Per the germline V gene, CDR1 is LNHNV and CDR2 is YYDKDF (reference sequence). Trimming shortened V by 1 base and J by 14 bases, and 18 bases separated the two germline ends. CDR3 nucleotide sequence: TGTGCCACCAGCAGAGGCCCCAGGTCGGTAGGTGAGTTCTTC. Translated, it gives CATSRGPRSVGEFF.

This clonotype has just one count. One end of the junction does not line up with germline, which may come from a read error. This chain links TRBV7-3 with TRBJ2-6; perhaps TRBD1 as D (5 bases). The CDR3 totals 14 residues. CDR1 and CDR2 from the germline V gene are SGHTA and FQGTGA. As DNA, the CDR3 is TGTGCCAGCAGCGCCCGCTCTGGGGCCGACGTCCTGACTTTC. This encodes CASSARSGADVLTF.

This clonotype was counted between two and nine times. V usage is TRBV30 and J usage is TRBJ2-7; the D gene is possibly TRBD2 (5 bases). Germline V gene lookup returns CDR1 GTSNPN and CDR2 SVGIG (reference sequence). This CDR3 comprises 13 residues. V was pared by 7 bases and J by 3 bases, with 16 bases between. The DNA of the CDR3 is TGTGCCTTCGGGCGGGCCCCCTACTACGAGCAGTACTTC. Amino acids: CAFGRAPYYEQYF.